Below are 4 T cell receptor beta chains sequenced from a single sample in a study of shared clonotypes between healthy human individuals. Sequenced by immunoSEQ multiplex PCR; TCRdb stores in-frame clones only, minus some. The sample yields some 1 million clones, around four fifths seen once. Sequencing input: memory CD4+ T cells sorted from blood. Subset given: CD45RA-negative fraction. The receptors stem from a man aged 18 to 30 in good health.

The genes are TRBV28 and TRBJ2-3; D gene unclear. The CDR3 consists of 13 residues. Germline values: CDR1 MDHEN, CDR2 SYDVKM. Trimming took 3 bases from V and 0 from J, leaving 4 bases between them. The CDR3 nucleotides are TGTGCCAGCAGTTTGGTCAGCACAGATACGCAGTATTTT. This encodes CASSLVSTDTQYF.

The chain couples TRBV6-5 to TRBJ2-7; 11 bases match TRBD2. The CDR3 is 14 amino acids. J lost 7 bases, V lost 4 bases, and 6 bases had no gene match. Germline loops: CDR1 MNHEY, CDR2 SVGAGI. CDR3 in amino acids: CASSSTSGVREQYF. In DNA, the CDR3 is TGTGCCAGCAGTTCGACTAGCGGGGTAAGGGAGCAGTACTTC.

V is TRBV7-9 and J is TRBJ2-7; maybe TRBD2 (7 bases). This CDR3 has 15 residues. The V end was cut by 8 bases, the J end by 5 bases, with 22 bases between. From germline, CDR1 is SEHNR and CDR2 FQNEAQ (reference sequence). CDR3 nucleotide sequence: TGTGCCAGCCAAAGTGGGCGATGGGAGGGGGACGAGCAGTACTTC. Its protein is CASQSGRWEGDEQYF.

This clone was recorded once. The genes are TRBV19 and TRBJ2-1, with D possibly being TRBD1 (6 bases). There are 15 residues in the CDR3. Germline V lookup: CDR1 LNHDA, CDR2 SQIVND (reference sequence). Trimming left V 3 bases short and J 7 bases short, with 16 bases between. The CDR3 is CASSMRGGNSNEQFF. The CDR3 DNA is TGTGCCAGTAGTATGCGAGGGGGAAATAGTAATGAGCAGTTCTTC.